These T cell receptor beta chains were read from a single sample in a study of tumor and adjacent non-tumor tissue in lung cancer. TCRdb analysed the multiplex PCR reads with MiXCR anew, one entry per CDR3 protein. In the table there are 68,000 or so distinct CDR3 sequences, 60% of which are singletons. Sequencing was done on a sample of lung tumor tissue. The receptors originated from a man aged 50 to 59 with non-small cell lung cancer. The CDR3 runs from the conserved cysteine through the conserved F or W. The D gene is left open where the match is weak. Expanded clones get a size class; other rows say once, few or many, or leave the size out.

D	size	V	J	DNA	CDR3
NA	many	TRBV5-1	TRBJ2-3	TGCGCCAGCCGGGGCGAGGACACAGATACGCAGTATTTT	CASRGEDTDTQYF
NA	once	TRBV10-2	TRBJ2-7	TGCGCCACCGAACTGGGTGCGGGCAGCTCCTACGAGCAGTACTTC	CATELGAGSSYEQYF
NA	many	TRBV29-1	TRBJ2-3	TGCAGCGTTGAGACCCTCCGCGGGGGCGGGAGAAGAAATACGCAGTATTTT	CSVETLRGGGRRNTQYF
TRBD2	few	TRBV5-1	TRBJ2-1	TGCGCCAGCAGCCTCCGACTAGCGGGGGGACTAAGCTCCTACAATGAGCAGTTCTTC	CASSLRLAGGLSSYNEQFF
TRBD1	NA	TRBV5-1	TRBJ2-3	TGCGCCAGCAGCTTGGCCGACAGGGCTGATATGCAATATTTT	CASSLADRADMQYF
NA	many	TRBV28	TRBJ2-7	TGTGCCAGCAGTCCCGGACATAACCTACGGGAGCAGTACTTC	CASSPGHNLREQYF
NA	NA	TRBV11-2	TRBJ2-3	TGTGACAGCAGCTATGACCTCGGGACGCAGTATTTT	CDSSYDLGTQYF
NA	NA	TRBV6-1	TRBJ2-7	TGTGCCAGCAGTGGAGACTATTACGAGCAGTACTTC	CASSGDYYEQYF
NA	NA	TRBV11-2	TRBJ2-7	TGTGCCAGCAGCTCTGCCCAGGGGCGGGCCCCTTGGGAGAAGTACTTC	CASSSAQGRAPWEKYF
NA	NA	TRBV5-1	TRBJ2-1	TGCGCCAGCAGCTTGGCTGCGGCCTCCTACAATGAGCAGTTCTTC	CASSLAAASYNEQFF
TRBD1	many	TRBV7-8	TRBJ1-2	TGTGCCAGCAGCCGAGGACAGGGGGCCTATGGCTACACCTTC	CASSRGQGAYGYTF
NA	NA	TRBV20-1	TRBJ2-5	TGCAGGGGGTTAGTGGGAGAGACCCGGTACTTC	CRGLVGETRYF
NA	NA	TRBV11-3	TRBJ2-1	TGTGCCAGCAGCCTCGAAGGGCAGTCCCGCAATGAGCAGATCTTC	CASSLEGQSRNEQIF
TRBD2	few	TRBV29-1	TRBJ2-1	TGCAGCGTCGAATCCTCAAGCGGGAGTTCGTACAATGAGCAGTTCTTC	CSVESSSGSSYNEQFF
NA	NA	TRBV24-1	TRBJ2-2	TGTGCCACCAGTGAAACCAGGGACCAGACCGGGGAGCTGTTTTTT	CATSETRDQTGELFF
NA	NA	TRBV9	TRBJ2-5	TGTGCCAGCAGCGCGGAAAGTGGGGAAGGAGAGACCCAGTACTTC	CASSAESGEGETQYF
NA	NA	TRBV11-2	TRBJ2-5	TGTGCCTACAGCTCCACCTGGGGGGTAGCAGAGACCCGGTACTTC	CAYSSTWGVAETRYF
TRBD1	NA	TRBV29-1	TRBJ1-2	TGCAGCGTTTTTTCCCGACAGGGAGGATTCTATGGCTACACCTTC	CSVFSRQGGFYGYTF
NA	many	TRBV29-1	TRBJ1-2	TGCAGCGTTGAAGATGGGAGGGACTATGGCTACACCTTC	CSVEDGRDYGYTF
NA	NA	TRBV7-9	TRBJ2-6	TGTGCCAACAGCTTACGAAGCTCTGGGGCCAACGTCCTGACTTTC	CANSLRSSGANVLTF
NA	NA	TRBV14	TRBJ2-7	TGTGCCAGCAGGCAAAGATCTGAAGGCCCCTACGAGCAGTACTTC	CASRQRSEGPYEQYF
TRBD1	few	TRBV5-8	TRBJ1-6	TGTGCCAGCAGCTCGCAGGGGGCCGATAATTCACCCCTCCACTTT	CASSSQGADNSPLHF